This TCR beta chain stems from a study of cytomegalovirus exposure and HLA in healthy donors. PCR was performed using 60 Vbeta and 13 Jbeta primers. In the original processing: In a later analysis, of approximately 81 million unique beta chains, 9 million to 11 million appeared in at least two donors. Generated by immunoSEQ multiplex PCR, the TCRdb table keeps only in-frame clones and is missing some. Clone size and V and J calls were adopted from that table, with D and trimming inferred from the DNA. The sample carries under 200,000 clones, 75% to 90% recorded once. Nominally healthy donors were sampled, though unrecorded immune exposures were likely. About this clone: The antigen is unknown.

Overall study results and limits: The authors assumed roughly uniform sequencing depth across donors for presence/absence analyses.

This receptor was obtained from a male donor in good health and CMV-seropositive. What was sequenced was PBMCs.

CDR3 in DNA: TGTGCCAGTAGTATAAGCCCAGGCACTGAAGCTTTCTTT. Translated: CASSISPGTEAFF. This chain connects TRBV19 to TRBJ1-1; D unclear. From germline, CDR1 is LNHDA and CDR2 SQIVND (reference sequence). V was pared by 2 bases and J by 4 bases, with 8 bases between. This CDR3 region has 13 residues.